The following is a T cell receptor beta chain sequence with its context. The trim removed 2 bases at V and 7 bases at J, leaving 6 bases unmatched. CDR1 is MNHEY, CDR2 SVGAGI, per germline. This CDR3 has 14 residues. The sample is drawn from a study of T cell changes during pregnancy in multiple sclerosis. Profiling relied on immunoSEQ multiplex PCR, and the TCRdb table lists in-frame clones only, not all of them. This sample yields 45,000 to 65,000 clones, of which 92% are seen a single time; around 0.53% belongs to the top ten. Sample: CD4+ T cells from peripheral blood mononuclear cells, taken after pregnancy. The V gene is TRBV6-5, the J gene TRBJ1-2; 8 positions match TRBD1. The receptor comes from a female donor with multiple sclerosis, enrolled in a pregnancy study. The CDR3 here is CASSYTDRGFGYTF. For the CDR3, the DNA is TGTGCCAGCAGTTACACCGACAGGGGATTTGGCTACACCTTC.